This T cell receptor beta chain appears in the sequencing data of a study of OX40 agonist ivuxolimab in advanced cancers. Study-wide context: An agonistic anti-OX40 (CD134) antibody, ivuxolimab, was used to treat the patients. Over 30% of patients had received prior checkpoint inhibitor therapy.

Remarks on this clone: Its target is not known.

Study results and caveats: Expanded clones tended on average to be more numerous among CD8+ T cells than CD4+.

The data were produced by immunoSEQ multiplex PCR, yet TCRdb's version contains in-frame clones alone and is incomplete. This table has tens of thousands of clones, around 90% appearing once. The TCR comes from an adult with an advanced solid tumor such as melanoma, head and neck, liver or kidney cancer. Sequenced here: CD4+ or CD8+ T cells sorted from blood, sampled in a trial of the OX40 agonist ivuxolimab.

CDR3 bases: TGCGCCAGCAGTGAGGCCCCGGGCGGTAGGGCTGAAGCTTTCTTT. Its protein is CASSEAPGGRAEAFF. The chain joins TRBV10-1 to TRBJ1-1; D unclear. Germline V gene sequence: CDR1 WNHNN, CDR2 SYGVQD (reference sequence). Trimming left V 2 bases short and J 6 bases short, with 16 bases between. The CDR3 extends over 15 amino acids.